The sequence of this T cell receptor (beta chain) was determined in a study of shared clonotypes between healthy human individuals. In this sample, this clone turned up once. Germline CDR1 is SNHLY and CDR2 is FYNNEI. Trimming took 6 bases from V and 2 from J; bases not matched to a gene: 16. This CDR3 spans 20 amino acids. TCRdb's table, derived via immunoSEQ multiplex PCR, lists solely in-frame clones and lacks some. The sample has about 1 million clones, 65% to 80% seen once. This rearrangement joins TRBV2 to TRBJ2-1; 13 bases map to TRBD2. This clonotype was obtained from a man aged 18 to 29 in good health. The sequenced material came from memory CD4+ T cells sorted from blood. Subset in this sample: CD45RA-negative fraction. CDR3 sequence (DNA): TGTGCCAGCAGCGTATGGCTCCTCAAGGGACTAGCGGGACCCTACAATGAGCAGTTCTTC. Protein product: CASSVWLLKGLAGPYNEQFF.